This passage covers 18 T cell receptor beta chains from one sample sequenced in a study of blood T cell repertoires in COVID-19. Profiling relied on immunoSEQ multiplex PCR, and the TCRdb table lists in-frame clones only, not all of them. The sample has roughly 69,000 clones; roughly 91% are singletons. The sequencing sample was made of peripheral blood. The receptors were gathered from a man aged 45-65 years with active COVID-19.

This clone was found a few times. The rearrangement joins TRBV19 to TRBJ2-7; perhaps TRBD2 as D (5 bases). V was cut by 1 base and J by 4 bases, with 14 bases left in between. CDR1 is LNHDA and CDR2 is SQIVND in the germline V gene (reference sequence). This CDR3 region has 15 residues. DNA for the CDR3: TGTGCCAGTAGTATAGCTGCCCAGCGGCGATACGAGCAGTACTTC. The encoded protein is CASSIAAQRRYEQYF.

The chain joins TRBV28 to TRBJ1-5; 8 nucleotides align to TRBD1. The germline V gene has CDR1 MDHEN and CDR2 SYDVKM. V lost 7 bases and J lost 0; bases outside the gene matches: 14. CDR3 length: 18 residues. CDR3 residues: CASTPTRGRGYSNQPQHF. The CDR3 bases are TGTGCCAGCACCCCTACCAGGGGGCGCGGGTATAGCAATCAGCCCCAGCATTTT.

This chain uses TRBV11-2 with TRBJ2-7; D is unclear. Germline-derived CDR1 and CDR2 are SGHAT and FQNNGV. This CDR3 contains 16 residues. With 0 bases removed from V and 5 bases from J, the gap between germline ends came to 17 bases. In DNA form, the CDR3 reads TGTGCCAGCAGCTTAGATCTTTCCCAGATGGTCCACGAGCAGTACTTC. It translates to CASSLDLSQMVHEQYF.

This sequence joins TRBV19 and TRBJ1-1, with D perhaps TRBD1 (5 bases). This CDR3 spans 13 amino acids. The V gene lost 3 bases and the J gene lost 5 bases, with 10 bases spanning the gap. CDR1 and CDR2 from the germline V gene are LNHDA and SQIVND (reference sequence). CDR3 nucleotides: TGTGCCAGTAGTATGATCAGGGATACTGAAGCTTTCTTT. Its protein is CASSMIRDTEAFF.

The chain couples TRBV6-2 or TRBV6-3 to TRBJ1-5; 8 nucleotides align to TRBD1. In germline, CDR1 is MNHEY, CDR2 SVGEGT. V shed 2 bases and J 1 base; nucleotides not matched to a gene: 4. The CDR3 length is 16 residues. The CDR3 DNA reads TGTGCCAGCAGTTACGGACAGGGAGGGAGCAATCAGCCCCAGCATTTT. Encoded protein: CASSYGQGGSNQPQHF.

V and J are TRBV3-1 (or the pseudogene TRBV3-2) and TRBJ2-3; D gene ambiguous. This CDR3 region has 13 residues. Germline loops: CDR1 LGHDT, CDR2 YNNKEL (reference sequence). V was cut by 4 bases and J by 0 bases, with 5 bases left in between. The CDR3 DNA sequence: TGTGCCAGCAGCCCCTATAGCACAGATACGCAGTATTTT. It codes for CASSPYSTDTQYF.

This sequence joins TRBV9 and TRBJ2-7, with 7 bases that match TRBD1. This CDR3 has 14 amino acids. CDR1 is SGDLS, CDR2 YYNGEE, per germline. Trimming at V came to 3 bases and at J to 0 bases, leaving 3 bases not matched to a gene. This CDR3 is CASSEDRISYEQYF. The CDR3 DNA sequence: TGTGCCAGCAGCGAGGACAGGATCTCCTACGAGCAGTACTTC.

The V call is TRBV28, the J call TRBJ2-7; TRBD1 agrees at 10 bases. The CDR3 consists of 14 residues. Germline V lookup: CDR1 MDHEN, CDR2 SYDVKM. J lost 3 bases, V lost 5 bases, and 4 bases had no gene match. The DNA of the CDR3 is TGTGCCAGCAGTCCGACAGGGGGCAACTACGAGCAGTACTTC. Its protein is CASSPTGGNYEQYF.

This chain connects TRBV5-1 to TRBJ1-6; D perhaps matches TRBD1 (6 bases). Trimming shortened V by 0 bases and J by 7 bases, and 17 bases separated the two germline ends. Per germline, CDR1 SGHRS and CDR2 YFSETQ. This CDR3 has 17 amino acids. As DNA, the CDR3 is TGCGCCAGCAGCTTGGGCCCCCCGACAGGCAGAAATTCACCCCTCCACTTT. Encoded protein: CASSLGPPTGRNSPLHF.

The chain carries TRBV2 and TRBJ1-5, with D uncertain. Between the trimmed V and J ends, which lost 7 bases and 7 bases, there was a span of 23 bases. Per the germline V gene, CDR1 is SNHLY and CDR2 is FYNNEI. The CDR3 runs to 16 residues. For the CDR3, the DNA is TGTGCCAGCACTAACCGCGTGGCAGTGAACGGGCAGCCCCAGCATTTT. Its translation: CASTNRVAVNGQPQHF. The full variable domain, in which reference TRBV2 and TRBJ1-5 provide the parts outside the CDR3, is EPEVTQTPSHQVTQMGQEVILRCVPISNHLYFYWYRQILGQKVEFLVSFYNNEISEKSEIFDDQFSVERPDGSNFTLKIRSTKLEDSAMYFCASTNRVAVNGQPQHFGDGTRLSIL.

The chain has TRBV7-2 and TRBJ2-5; 7 bases map to TRBD1. Germline-derived CDR1 and CDR2 are SGHTA and FQGNSA. Losses at the gene ends were 3 bases for V and 2 bases for J; bases not matched to a gene: 6. This CDR3 comprises 15 residues. The CDR3, as DNA: TGTGCCAGCAGCTTGTTCGGGACAGAGCAAGAGACCCAGTACTTC. Residues: CASSLFGTEQETQYF.

The chain is built from TRBV14 and TRBJ2-7; 8 bases match TRBD1. V was pared by 4 bases and J by 2 bases, with 1 base of the junction left unmatched. Germline CDR1 and CDR2: SGHDN and FVKESK. The CDR3 extends over 13 amino acids. CDR3 sequence: CASSRRGPYEQYF. The CDR3 DNA reads as TGTGCCAGCAGCCGCAGGGGGCCCTACGAGCAGTACTTC. The whole variable domain, filled in from reference TRBV14 and TRBJ2-7, reads EAGVTQFPSHSVIEKGQTVTLRCDPISGHDNLYWYRRVMGKEIKFLLHFVKESKQDESGMPNNRFLAERTGGTYSTLKVQPAELEDSGVYFCASSRRGPYEQYFGPGTRLTVT.

V usage is TRBV6-4 and J usage is TRBJ1-6; D is unclear. The CDR3 is 15 amino acids. Germline V gene lookup returns CDR1 MRHNA and CDR2 SNTAGT. V lost 0 bases and J lost 10, with 13 bases in between. In DNA, the CDR3 is TGTGCCAGCAGTGACTCCCTCGGAGGCACCTCACCCCTCCACTTT. Its protein is CASSDSLGGTSPLHF.

CDR3 loop: CASSLNPRNEQFF. The CDR3 DNA reads TGTGCCAGCAGTTTAAATCCCCGCAATGAGCAGTTCTTC. The chain carries TRBV28 and TRBJ2-1, with no clear D. The germline gives CDR1 MDHEN, CDR2 SYDVKM. Trimming left V 2 bases short and J 6 bases short, with 8 bases between. The CDR3 is 13 amino acids.

The CDR3 coding sequence is TGTGCCAGCAGCCGGAACACCGGGGAGCTGTTTTTT. Translated, it gives CASSRNTGELFF. The chain employs TRBV7-7 and TRBJ2-2; no reliable D call. This CDR3 is 12 amino acids long. Germline assignment: CDR1 SSHAT and CDR2 FNYEAQ (reference sequence). Trimming took off 5 bases at V and 1 base at J, with 2 bases between the two ends. The whole variable domain, filled in from reference TRBV7-7 and TRBJ2-2, reads GAGVSQSPRYKVTKRGQDVTLRCDPISSHATLYWYQQALGQGPEFLTYFNYEAQPDKSGLPSDRFSAERPEGSISTLTIQRTEQRDSAMYRCASSRNTGELFFGEGSRLTVL.

This clone was recorded only once. The CDR3 sequence is CASPGQGKETQYF. In DNA form, the CDR3 reads TGTGCCAGCCCTGGACAGGGGAAAGAGACCCAGTACTTC. This chain connects TRBV28 to TRBJ2-5; TRBD1 aligns across 9 bases. V was clipped by 8 bases and J by 3 bases; unmatched bases: 4. Germline V gene sequence: CDR1 MDHEN, CDR2 SYDVKM. This CDR3 has 13 residues.

This clone was seen a single time. The chain employs TRBV5-8 and TRBJ1-2; 7 bases match TRBD1. V lost 3 bases to trimming and J lost 5 bases; unmatched junction nucleotides: 10. CDR1 is SGHTS and CDR2 is YDEGEE in the germline V gene. The CDR3 length is 15 residues. The CDR3 region is CASSYTGASPYGYTF. CDR3 sequence (DNA): TGTGCCAGCAGCTACACAGGGGCTTCGCCATATGGCTACACCTTC.

J is TRBJ2-7 and V is TRBV6-5; 9 nucleotides line up with TRBD1. Looked up from germline, CDR1 is MNHEY and CDR2 is SVGAGI. With 2 bases clipped from V and 4 bases from J, the junction kept 6 bases outside the gene matches. CDR3 length equals 15 residues. CDR3 in DNA: TGTGCCAGCAGTTACAGGACAGGGGCGACATACGAGCAGTACTTC. It specifies CASSYRTGATYEQYF.